The TCR beta chain under discussion was sequenced for a study of cytomegalovirus exposure and HLA in healthy donors. Study-level results: A later analysis showed that HLA-associated TCR beta chains had undergone more clonal expansion than equally common others.

Healthy individuals who donated bone marrow served as the donors. The CDR3 extends over 15 amino acids. Trimming pared 9 bases from V and 7 bases from J, leaving 25 bases between. Germline CDR1 is WSHSY and CDR2 is SAAADI. The PCR ran on 60 Vbeta and 13 Jbeta primers. TCRdb's copy holds only in-frame clones and misses some; the assay was immunoSEQ multiplex PCR. The sample lists roughly 100,000 clones, 83% seen once, with approximately 6.1% in the top ten. Worth noting for this clone: Antigen specificity is unknown.

The J gene is TRBJ2-7, the V gene TRBV10-2, with TRBD2 as a possible D gene (6 bases). Sequencing was done on a sample of PBMCs. This receptor was identified in a man between 18 and 35 years old in good health and CMV-seronegative. The CDR3 loop reads CASSREAFGRSEQYF. The CDR3 DNA reads TGCGCCAGTTCGAGGGAGGCTTTCGGGCGGTCAGAGCAGTACTTC.